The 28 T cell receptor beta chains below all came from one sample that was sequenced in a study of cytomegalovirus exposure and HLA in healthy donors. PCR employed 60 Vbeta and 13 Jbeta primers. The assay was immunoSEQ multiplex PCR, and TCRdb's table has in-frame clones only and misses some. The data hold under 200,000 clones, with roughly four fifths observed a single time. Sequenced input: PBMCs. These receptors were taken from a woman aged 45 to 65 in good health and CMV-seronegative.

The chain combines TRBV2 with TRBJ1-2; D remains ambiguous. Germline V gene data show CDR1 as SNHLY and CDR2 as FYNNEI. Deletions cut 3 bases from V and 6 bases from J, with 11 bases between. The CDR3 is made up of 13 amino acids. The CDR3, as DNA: TGTGCCAGCAGTGACCGCTCCGAGAATGGCTACACCTTC. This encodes CASSDRSENGYTF.

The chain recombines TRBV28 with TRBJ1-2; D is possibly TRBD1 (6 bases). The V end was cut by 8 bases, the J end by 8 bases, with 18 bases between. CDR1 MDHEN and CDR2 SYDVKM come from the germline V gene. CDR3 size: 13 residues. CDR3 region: CASRTQGQNGYTF. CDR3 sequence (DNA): TGTGCCAGCCGAACCCAGGGGCAGAACGGCTACACCTTC.

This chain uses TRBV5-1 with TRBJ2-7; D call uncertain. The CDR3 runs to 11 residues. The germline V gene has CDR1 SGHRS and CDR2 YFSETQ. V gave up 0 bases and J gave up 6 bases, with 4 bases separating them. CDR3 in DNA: TGCGCCAGCAGCTTGGGTCGCGAGCAGTACTTC. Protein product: CASSLGREQYF. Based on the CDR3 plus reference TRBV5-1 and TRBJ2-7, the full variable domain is KAGVTQTPRYLIKTRGQQVTLSCSPISGHRSVSWYQQTPGQGLQFLFEYFSETQRNKGNFPGRFSGRQFSNSRSEMNVSTLELGDSALYLCASSLGREQYFGPGTRLTVT.

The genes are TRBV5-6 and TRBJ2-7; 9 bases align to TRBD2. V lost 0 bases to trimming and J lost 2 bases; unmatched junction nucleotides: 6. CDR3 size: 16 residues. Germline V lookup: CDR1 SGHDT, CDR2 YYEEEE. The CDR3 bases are TGTGCCAGCAGCTTGGCCGAAGGCGGGGGGGCCTACGAGCAGTACTTC. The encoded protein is CASSLAEGGGAYEQYF.

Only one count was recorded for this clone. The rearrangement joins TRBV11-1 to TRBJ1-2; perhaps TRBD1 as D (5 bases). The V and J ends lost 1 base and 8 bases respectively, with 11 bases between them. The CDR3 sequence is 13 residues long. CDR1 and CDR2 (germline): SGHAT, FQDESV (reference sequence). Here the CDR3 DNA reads TGTGCCAGCAGCTTAGTAGCAGGGCACGGCTACACCTTC. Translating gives CASSLVAGHGYTF.

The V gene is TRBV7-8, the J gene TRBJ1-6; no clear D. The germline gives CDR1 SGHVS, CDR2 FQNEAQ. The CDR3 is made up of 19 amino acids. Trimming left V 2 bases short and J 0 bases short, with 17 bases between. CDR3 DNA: TGTGCCAGCAGCTTACTGGAGCCGTTCGTTAGCTCCTATAATTCACCCCTCCACTTT. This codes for CASSLLEPFVSSYNSPLHF.

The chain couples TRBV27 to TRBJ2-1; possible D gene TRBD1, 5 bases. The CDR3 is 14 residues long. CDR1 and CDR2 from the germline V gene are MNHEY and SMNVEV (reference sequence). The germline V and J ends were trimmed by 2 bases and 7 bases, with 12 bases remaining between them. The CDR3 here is CASSLPTAPNEQFF. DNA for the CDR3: TGTGCCAGCAGTTTACCGACAGCTCCTAATGAGCAGTTCTTC.

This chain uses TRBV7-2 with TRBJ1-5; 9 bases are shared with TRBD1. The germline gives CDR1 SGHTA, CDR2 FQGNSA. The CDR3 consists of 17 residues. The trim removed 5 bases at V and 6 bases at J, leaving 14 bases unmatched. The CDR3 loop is CASSPREGGQGVQPQHF. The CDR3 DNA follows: TGTGCCAGCAGCCCGAGAGAAGGGGGACAGGGAGTTCAGCCCCAGCATTTT.

Written as DNA, the CDR3 is TGTGCCAGCAGTGGGTACAAGAACACTGAAGCTTTCTTT. As protein: CASSGYKNTEAFF. The chain links TRBV6-1 to TRBJ1-1, with D unclear. Trimming left V 4 bases short and J 1 base short, with 7 bases between. CDR1 and CDR2 (germline): MNHNS, SASEGT. The CDR3 spans 13 residues.

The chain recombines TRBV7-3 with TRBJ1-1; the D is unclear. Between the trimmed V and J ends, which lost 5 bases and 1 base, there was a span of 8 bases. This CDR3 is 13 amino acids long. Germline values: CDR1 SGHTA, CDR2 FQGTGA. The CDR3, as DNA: TGTGCCAGCAGCCTACAGCCGAACACTGAAGCTTTCTTT. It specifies CASSLQPNTEAFF. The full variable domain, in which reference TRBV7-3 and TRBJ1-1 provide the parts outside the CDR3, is GAGVSQTPSNKVTEKGKYVELRCDPISGHTALYWYRQSLGQGPEFLIYFQGTGAADDSGLPNDRFFAVRPEGSVSTLKIQRTERGDSAVYLCASSLQPNTEAFFGQGTRLTVV.

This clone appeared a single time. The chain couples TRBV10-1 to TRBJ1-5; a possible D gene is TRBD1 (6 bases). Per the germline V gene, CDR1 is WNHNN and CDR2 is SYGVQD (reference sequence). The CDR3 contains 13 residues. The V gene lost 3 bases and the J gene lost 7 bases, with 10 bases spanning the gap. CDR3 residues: CASSETQGQPQHF. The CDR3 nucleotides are TGCGCCAGCAGTGAAACCCAGGGGCAGCCCCAGCATTTT.

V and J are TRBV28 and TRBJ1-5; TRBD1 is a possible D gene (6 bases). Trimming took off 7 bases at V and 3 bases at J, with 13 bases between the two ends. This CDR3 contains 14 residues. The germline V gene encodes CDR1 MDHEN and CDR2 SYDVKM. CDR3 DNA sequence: TGTGCCAGCACTGAGGGGGGGAACAATCAGCCCCAGCATTTT. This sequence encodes CASTEGGNNQPQHF.

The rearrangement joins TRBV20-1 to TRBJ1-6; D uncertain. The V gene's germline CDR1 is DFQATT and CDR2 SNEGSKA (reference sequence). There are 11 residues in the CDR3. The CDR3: CSAEGDSPLHF. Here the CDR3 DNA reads TGCAGCGCGGAGGGCGATTCACCCCTCCACTTT.

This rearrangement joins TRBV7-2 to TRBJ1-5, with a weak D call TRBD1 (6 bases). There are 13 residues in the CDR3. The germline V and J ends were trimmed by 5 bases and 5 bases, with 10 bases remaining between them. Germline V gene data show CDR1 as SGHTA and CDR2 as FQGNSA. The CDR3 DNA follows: TGTGCCAGCAGCCCGTACAGGGATCAGCCCCAGCATTTT. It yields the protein CASSPYRDQPQHF.

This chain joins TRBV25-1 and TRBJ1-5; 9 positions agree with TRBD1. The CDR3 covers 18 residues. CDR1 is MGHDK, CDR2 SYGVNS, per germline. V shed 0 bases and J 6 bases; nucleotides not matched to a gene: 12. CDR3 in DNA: TGTGCCAGCAGTGAATATGTTTGTAGGGACAGGGTGGGTCAGCCCCAGCATTTT. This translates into CASSEYVCRDRVGQPQHF.

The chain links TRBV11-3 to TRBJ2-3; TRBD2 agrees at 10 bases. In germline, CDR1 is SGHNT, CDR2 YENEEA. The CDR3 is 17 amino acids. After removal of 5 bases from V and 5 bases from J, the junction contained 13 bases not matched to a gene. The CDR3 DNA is TGTGCCAGCAGCCCCGGGACTAGCGTCTCTCCGGGAGATACGCAGTATTTT. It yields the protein CASSPGTSVSPGDTQYF.

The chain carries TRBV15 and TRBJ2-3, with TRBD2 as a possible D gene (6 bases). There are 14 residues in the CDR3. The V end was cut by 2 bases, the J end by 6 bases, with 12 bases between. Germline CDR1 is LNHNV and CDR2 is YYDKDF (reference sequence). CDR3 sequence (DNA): TGTGCCACCAGCAGATTGCCCCGGGGGGATACGCAGTATTTT. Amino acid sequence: CATSRLPRGDTQYF. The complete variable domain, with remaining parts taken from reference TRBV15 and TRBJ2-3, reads DAMVIQNPRYQVTQFGKPVTLSCSQTLNHNVMYWYQQKSSQAPKLLFHYYDKDFNNEADTPDNFQSRRPNTSFCFLDIRSPGLGDTAMYLCATSRLPRGDTQYFGPGTRLTVL.

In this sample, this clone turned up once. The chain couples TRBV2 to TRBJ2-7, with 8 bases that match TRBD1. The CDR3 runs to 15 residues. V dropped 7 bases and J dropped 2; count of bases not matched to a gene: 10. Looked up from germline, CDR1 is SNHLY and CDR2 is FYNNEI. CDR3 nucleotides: TGTGCCAGCACGGACAGGGTTTCGTCGGCCTACGAGCAGTACTTC. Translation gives CASTDRVSSAYEQYF.

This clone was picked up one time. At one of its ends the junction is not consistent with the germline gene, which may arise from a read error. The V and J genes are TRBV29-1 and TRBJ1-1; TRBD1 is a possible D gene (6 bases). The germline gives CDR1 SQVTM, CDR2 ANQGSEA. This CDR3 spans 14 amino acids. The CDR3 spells CSVEDPGVNTEAFF. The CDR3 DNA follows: TGCAGCGTCGAAGACCCAGGGGTTAACACTGAAGCTTTCTTT.

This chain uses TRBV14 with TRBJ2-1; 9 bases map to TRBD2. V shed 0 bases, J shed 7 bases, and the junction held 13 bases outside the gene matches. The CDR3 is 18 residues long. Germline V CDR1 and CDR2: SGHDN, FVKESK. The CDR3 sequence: CASSQEAWRRGGGNEQFF. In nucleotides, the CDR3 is TGTGCCAGCAGCCAAGAGGCGTGGCGGCGGGGGGGCGGTAATGAGCAGTTCTTC.

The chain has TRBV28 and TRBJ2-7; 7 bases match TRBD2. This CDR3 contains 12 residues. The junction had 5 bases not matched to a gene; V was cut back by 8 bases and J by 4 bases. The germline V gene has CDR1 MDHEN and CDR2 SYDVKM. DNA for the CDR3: TGTGCCAGCGGTCGGGAGGTTTACGAGCAGTACTTC. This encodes CASGREVYEQYF.

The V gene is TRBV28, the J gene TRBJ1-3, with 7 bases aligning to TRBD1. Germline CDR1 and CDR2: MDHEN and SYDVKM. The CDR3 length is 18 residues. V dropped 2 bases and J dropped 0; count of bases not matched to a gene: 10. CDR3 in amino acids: CASSLPAGQRNSGNTIYF. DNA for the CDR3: TGTGCCAGCAGTTTACCCGCGGGACAGCGGAACTCTGGAAACACCATATATTTT. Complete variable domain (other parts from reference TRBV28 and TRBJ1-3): DVKVTQSSRYLVKRTGEKVFLECVQDMDHENMFWYRQDPGLGLRLIYFSYDVKMKEKGDIPEGYSVSREKKERFSLILESASTNQTSMYLCASSLPAGQRNSGNTIYFGEGSWLTVV.

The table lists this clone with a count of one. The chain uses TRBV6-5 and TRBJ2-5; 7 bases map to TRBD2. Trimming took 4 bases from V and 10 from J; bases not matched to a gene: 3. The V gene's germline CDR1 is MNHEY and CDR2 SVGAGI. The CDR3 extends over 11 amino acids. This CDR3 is CASSWEGNQYF. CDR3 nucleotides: TGTGCCAGCAGTTGGGAGGGCAACCAGTACTTC.

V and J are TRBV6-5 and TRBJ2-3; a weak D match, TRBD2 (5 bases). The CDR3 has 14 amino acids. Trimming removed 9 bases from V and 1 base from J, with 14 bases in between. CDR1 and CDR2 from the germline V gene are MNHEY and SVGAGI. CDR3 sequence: CASNRDPGTDTQYF. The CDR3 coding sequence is TGTGCCAGTAACCGGGATCCCGGCACAGATACGCAGTATTTT.

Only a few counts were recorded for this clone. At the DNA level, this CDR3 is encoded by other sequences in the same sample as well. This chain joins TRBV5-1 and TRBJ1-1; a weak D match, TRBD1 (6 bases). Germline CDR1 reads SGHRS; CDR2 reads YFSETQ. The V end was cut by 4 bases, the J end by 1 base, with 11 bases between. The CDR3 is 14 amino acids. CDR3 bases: TGCGCCAGCAGCCGGGGGGCGGGGAACACTGAAGCTTTCTTT. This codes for CASSRGAGNTEAFF.

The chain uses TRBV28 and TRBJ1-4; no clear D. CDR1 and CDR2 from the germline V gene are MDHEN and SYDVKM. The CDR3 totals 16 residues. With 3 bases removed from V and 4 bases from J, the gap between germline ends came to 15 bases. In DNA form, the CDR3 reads TGTGCCAGCAGTTTTTTCCCGGGTGGTGGTAATGAAAAACTGTTTTTT. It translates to CASSFFPGGGNEKLFF.

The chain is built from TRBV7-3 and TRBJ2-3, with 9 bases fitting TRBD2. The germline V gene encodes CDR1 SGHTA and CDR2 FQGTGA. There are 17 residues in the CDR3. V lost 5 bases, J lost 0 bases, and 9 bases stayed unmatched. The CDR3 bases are TGTGCCAGCAGCCCTAATCGGGCGGGGGGGAGCACAGATACGCAGTATTTT. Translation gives CASSPNRAGGSTDTQYF.

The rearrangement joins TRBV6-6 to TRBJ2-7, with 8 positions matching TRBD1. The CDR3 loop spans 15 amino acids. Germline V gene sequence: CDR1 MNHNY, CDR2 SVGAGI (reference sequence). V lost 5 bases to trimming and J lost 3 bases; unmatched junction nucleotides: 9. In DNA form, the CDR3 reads TGTGCCAGCAGTCGGGGGACAGGAGATAGCTACGAGCAGTACTTC. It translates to CASSRGTGDSYEQYF.